Following are 10 T cell receptor beta chains from one sample sequenced in a study of OX40 agonist ivuxolimab in advanced cancers. The receptor library was made with the immunoSEQ multiplex PCR assay. TCRdb retrieved this table from immuneACCESS and kept in-frame rearrangements only. Not all clones are present; in checked studies, unresolved V genes account for under half, and no reason is known for the remainder. This sample is represented by roughly 70,000 clones; around 89% of them were singletons. The ten biggest clones cover 0.4% to 0.55% of the sample. The source was CD4+ or CD8+ T cells sorted from blood, collected in a trial of the OX40 agonist ivuxolimab. The origin of the receptors is an adult with an advanced solid tumor such as melanoma, head and neck, liver or kidney cancer.

The rearrangement links TRBV20-1 to TRBJ2-7; D gene uncertain. CDR3 length equals 10 residues. V lost 5 bases, J lost 6 bases, and 8 bases lay in between. From germline, CDR1 is DFQATT and CDR2 SNEGSKA (reference sequence). CDR3 residues: CSALNREQYF. CDR3 nucleotides: TGCAGTGCTCTAAATCGCGAGCAGTACTTC.

The chain combines TRBV14 with TRBJ2-3, with 8 bases identical to TRBD2. Germline CDR1 and CDR2: SGHDN and FVKESK. This CDR3 is 16 amino acids long. V shed 1 base and J 3 bases; nucleotides not matched to a gene: 6. The CDR3 loop reads CASSQGGRPGTDTQYF. The CDR3 DNA sequence: TGTGCCAGCAGCCAAGGCGGGAGGCCGGGGACAGATACGCAGTATTTT.

The chain joins TRBV6-6 to TRBJ2-1; 8 bases align to TRBD2. Germline CDR1 reads MNHNY; CDR2 reads SVGAGI (reference sequence). V was clipped by 0 bases and J by 8 bases; unmatched bases: 6. The CDR3 extends over 15 amino acids. This CDR3 is CASSYSGTSGDEQFF. Written as DNA, the CDR3 is TGTGCCAGCAGTTACTCGGGTACTAGCGGTGATGAGCAGTTCTTC.

The V and J genes are TRBV18 and TRBJ2-5; 8 bases map to TRBD1. The CDR3 contains 15 residues. J was trimmed by 2 bases and V by 3 bases; bases with no gene match: 5. Germline CDR1 reads KGHSH; CDR2 reads LQKENI. CDR3 DNA: TGTGCCAGCTCACCCCTGACAGGGGAACAAGAGACCCAGTACTTC. Its translation: CASSPLTGEQETQYF.

This chain uses TRBV15 with TRBJ2-2; D unclear. The CDR3 runs to 15 residues. V was shortened by 0 bases and J by 5 bases, with 10 bases between the two germline ends. Germline loops: CDR1 LNHNV, CDR2 YYDKDF (reference sequence). CDR3 in amino acids: CATSRDSSLTGELFF. The CDR3 region has the DNA TGTGCCACCAGCAGAGATAGCTCCCTAACCGGGGAGCTGTTTTTT.

The V gene is TRBV5-1, the J gene TRBJ1-1; D is undetermined. Germline loops: CDR1 SGHRS, CDR2 YFSETQ. Trimming shortened V by 2 bases and J by 7 bases, and 12 bases separated the two germline ends. The CDR3 has 13 residues. In DNA, the CDR3 is TGCGCCAGCAGCTTCATCGGGAAAGGTGAAGCTTTCTTT. Translating it yields CASSFIGKGEAFF.

This clone was recorded a few times. This chain uses TRBV29-1 with TRBJ2-5; 7 bases match TRBD1. The V and J ends lost 3 bases and 3 bases, in that order; junction bases with no gene match: 7. Germline CDR1 is SQVTM and CDR2 is ANQGSEA. The CDR3 sequence is 14 residues long. The CDR3 DNA is TGCAGCGTTGACCCTCGGGACAGAAAAGAGACCCAGTACTTC. Its translation is CSVDPRDRKETQYF.

This chain connects TRBV28 to TRBJ2-7; D possibly corresponds to TRBD2 (6 bases). Looked up from germline, CDR1 is MDHEN and CDR2 is SYDVKM. CDR3 length: 14 amino acids. V lost 6 bases to trimming and J lost 2 bases, with 14 bases between them. Written as DNA, the CDR3 is TGTGCCAGCAGGCGGGACCCGAGGGCCTACGAGCAGTACTTC. Protein sequence: CASRRDPRAYEQYF.

As for this clone: Mismatch with germline at one junction end may stem from a read error. The CDR3 DNA follows: TGTGCCAGCAGAGAAGACAGGGGGCTCTATGGGGCCAACGTCCTGACTTTC. The encoded protein is CASREDRGLYGANVLTF. V gene TRBV6-1 combines with J gene TRBJ2-6; TRBD1 matches at 10 bases. Germline V gene lookup returns CDR1 MNHNS and CDR2 SASEGT. The CDR3 consists of 17 residues.

CDR3 DNA: TGTGCCAGCAGCCAACAGGGGCCCGGGACTGAAGCTTTCTTT. Amino acid sequence: CASSQQGPGTEAFF. The chain is built from TRBV4-2 and TRBJ1-1; TRBD1 is a possible D gene (6 bases). There are 14 residues in the CDR3. V was clipped by 2 bases and J by 5 bases, with 12 bases between them. CDR1 and CDR2 from the germline V gene are LGHNA and YNFKEQ.